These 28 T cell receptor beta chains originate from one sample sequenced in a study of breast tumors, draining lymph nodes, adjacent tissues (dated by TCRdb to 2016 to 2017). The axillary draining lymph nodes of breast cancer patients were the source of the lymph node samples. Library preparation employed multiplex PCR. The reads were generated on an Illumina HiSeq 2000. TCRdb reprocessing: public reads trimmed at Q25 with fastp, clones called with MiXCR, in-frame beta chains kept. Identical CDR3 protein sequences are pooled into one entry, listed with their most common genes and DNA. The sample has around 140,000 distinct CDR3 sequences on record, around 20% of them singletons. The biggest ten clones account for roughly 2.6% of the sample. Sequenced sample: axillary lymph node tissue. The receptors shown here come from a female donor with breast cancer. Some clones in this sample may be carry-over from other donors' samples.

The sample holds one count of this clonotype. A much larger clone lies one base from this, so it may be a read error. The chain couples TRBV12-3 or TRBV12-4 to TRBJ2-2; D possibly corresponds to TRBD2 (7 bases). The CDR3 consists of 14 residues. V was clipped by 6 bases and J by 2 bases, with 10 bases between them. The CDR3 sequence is CASSPGGNTGELFF. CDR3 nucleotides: TGTGCCAGCAGCCCGGGGGGCAACACCGGGGAGCTGTTTTTT.

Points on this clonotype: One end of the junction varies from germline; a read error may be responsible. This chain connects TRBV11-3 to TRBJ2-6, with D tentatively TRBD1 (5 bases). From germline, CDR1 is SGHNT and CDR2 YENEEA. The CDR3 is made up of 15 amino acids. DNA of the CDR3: TGTGCCAGCAGCTTAGGTGCGTCTGGGGCCAACGTCCTGATTTTC. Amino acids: CASSLGASGANVLIF. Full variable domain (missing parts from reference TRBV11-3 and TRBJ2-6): EAGVVQSPRYKIIEKKQPVAFWCNPISGHNTLYWYLQNLGQGPELLIRYENEEAVDDSQLPKDRFSAERLKGVDSTLKIQPAELGDSAVYLCASSLGASGANVLIFGAGSRLTVL.

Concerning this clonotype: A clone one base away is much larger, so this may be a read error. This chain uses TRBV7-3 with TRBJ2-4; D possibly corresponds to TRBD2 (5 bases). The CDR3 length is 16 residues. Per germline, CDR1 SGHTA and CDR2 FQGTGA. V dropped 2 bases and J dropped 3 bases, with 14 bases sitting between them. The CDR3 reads CASSLPSSLVKNIQYF. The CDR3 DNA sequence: TGTGCCAGCAGCTTACCTAGCTCCTTAGTCAAAAACATTCAGTACTTC.

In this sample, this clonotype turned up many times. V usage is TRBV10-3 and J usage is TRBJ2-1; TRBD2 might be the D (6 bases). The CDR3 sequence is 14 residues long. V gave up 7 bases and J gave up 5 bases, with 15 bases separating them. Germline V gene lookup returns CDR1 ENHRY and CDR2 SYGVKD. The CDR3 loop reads CAINGGFDDNEQFF. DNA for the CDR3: TGTGCCATCAACGGGGGATTTGACGACAATGAGCAGTTCTTC.

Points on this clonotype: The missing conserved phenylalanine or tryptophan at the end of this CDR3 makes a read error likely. In DNA form, the CDR3 reads TGTGCCTGGGCGGGGGGGACTAGTATGGCAGATACGCAGTATCTT. It yields the protein CAWAGGTSMADTQYL. The V gene is TRBV30, the J gene TRBJ2-3, with 9 bases fitting TRBD2. CDR1 GTSNPN and CDR2 SVGIG come from the germline V gene (reference sequence). The V segment lost 5 bases and the J segment 4 bases; nucleotides outside the gene matches: 10. This CDR3 spans 15 amino acids.

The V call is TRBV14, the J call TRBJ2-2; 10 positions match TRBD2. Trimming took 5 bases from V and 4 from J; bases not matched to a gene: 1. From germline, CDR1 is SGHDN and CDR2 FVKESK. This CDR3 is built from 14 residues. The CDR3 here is CASSASGSTGELFF. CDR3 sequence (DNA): TGTGCCAGCAGCGCTAGCGGGAGCACCGGGGAGCTGTTTTTT.

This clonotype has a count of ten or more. The CDR3 coding sequence is TGTGCCAGCAGTATACGGGAGGACCCTTACAATGAGCAGTTCTTC. It is translated as CASSIREDPYNEQFF. The chain couples TRBV2 to TRBJ2-1; 7 nucleotides match TRBD2. V was pared by 5 bases and J by 4 bases, with 8 bases of the junction left unmatched. Germline-derived CDR1 and CDR2 are SNHLY and FYNNEI. The CDR3 covers 15 residues.

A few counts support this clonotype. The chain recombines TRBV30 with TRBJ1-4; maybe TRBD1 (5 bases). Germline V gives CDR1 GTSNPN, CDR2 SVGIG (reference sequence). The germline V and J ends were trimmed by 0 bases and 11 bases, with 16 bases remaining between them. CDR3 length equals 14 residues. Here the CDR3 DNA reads TGTGCCTGGAGTGTACCGGGGGTCGGGGCCAAACTGTTTTTT. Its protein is CAWSVPGVGAKLFF.

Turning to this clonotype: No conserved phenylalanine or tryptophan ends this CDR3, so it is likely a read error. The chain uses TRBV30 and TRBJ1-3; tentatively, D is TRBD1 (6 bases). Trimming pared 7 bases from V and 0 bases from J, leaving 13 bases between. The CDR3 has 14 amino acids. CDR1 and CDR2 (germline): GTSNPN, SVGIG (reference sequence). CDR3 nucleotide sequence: TGTGCCTCCTTCACAGGGATCTCTGGAAACACCATATATTCT. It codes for CASFTGISGNTIYS.

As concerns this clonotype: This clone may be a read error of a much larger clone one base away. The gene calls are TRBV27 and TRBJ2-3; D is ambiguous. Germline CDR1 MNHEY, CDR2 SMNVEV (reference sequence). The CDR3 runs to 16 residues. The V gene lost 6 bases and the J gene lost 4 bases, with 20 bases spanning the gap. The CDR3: CASSQDAGSSADTQYF. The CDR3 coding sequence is TGTGCCAGCAGCCAAGATGCAGGCTCAAGCGCAGATACGCAGTATTTT.

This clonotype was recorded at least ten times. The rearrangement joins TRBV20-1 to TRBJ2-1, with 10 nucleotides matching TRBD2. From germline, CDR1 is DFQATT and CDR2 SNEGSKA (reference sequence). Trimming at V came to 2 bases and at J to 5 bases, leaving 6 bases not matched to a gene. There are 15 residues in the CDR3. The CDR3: CSARSGTSVHNEQFF. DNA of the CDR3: TGCAGTGCTAGATCCGGGACTAGCGTCCACAATGAGCAGTTCTTC.

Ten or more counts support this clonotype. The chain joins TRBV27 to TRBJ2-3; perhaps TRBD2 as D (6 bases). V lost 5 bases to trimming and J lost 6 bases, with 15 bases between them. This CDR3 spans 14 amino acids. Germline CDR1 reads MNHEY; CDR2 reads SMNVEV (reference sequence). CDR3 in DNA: TGTGCCAGCAGTCCGGGACTCCGCCCCGATACGCAGTATTTT. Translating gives CASSPGLRPDTQYF.

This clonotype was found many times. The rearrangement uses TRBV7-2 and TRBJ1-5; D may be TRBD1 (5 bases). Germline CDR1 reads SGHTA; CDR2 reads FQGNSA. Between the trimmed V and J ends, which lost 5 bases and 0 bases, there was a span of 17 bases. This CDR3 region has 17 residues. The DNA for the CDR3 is TGTGCCAGCAGCCTACAAGGAGGGGCTAATAGCAATCAGCCCCAGCATTTT. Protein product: CASSLQGGANSNQPQHF.

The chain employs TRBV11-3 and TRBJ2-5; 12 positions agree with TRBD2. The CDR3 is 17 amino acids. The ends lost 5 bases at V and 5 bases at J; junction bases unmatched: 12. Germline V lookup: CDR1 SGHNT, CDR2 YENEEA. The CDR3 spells CASSGPLAGGPWETQYF. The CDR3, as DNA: TGTGCCAGCAGCGGACCCCTAGCGGGAGGGCCGTGGGAGACCCAGTACTTC.

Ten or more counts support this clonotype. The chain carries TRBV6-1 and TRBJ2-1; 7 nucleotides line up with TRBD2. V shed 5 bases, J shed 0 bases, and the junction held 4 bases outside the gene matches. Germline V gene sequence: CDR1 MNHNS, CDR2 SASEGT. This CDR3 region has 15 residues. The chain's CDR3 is CASSQLATSYNEQFF. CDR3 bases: TGTGCCAGCAGTCAACTAGCGACCTCCTACAATGAGCAGTTCTTC.

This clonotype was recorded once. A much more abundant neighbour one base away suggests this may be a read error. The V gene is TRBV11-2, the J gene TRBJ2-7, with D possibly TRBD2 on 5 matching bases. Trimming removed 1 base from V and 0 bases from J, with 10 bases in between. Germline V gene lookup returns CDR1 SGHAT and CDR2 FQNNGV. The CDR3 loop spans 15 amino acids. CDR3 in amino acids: CASSLARGPSYEQYF. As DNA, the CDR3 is TGTGCCAGCAGCTTAGCGCGAGGGCCCTCCTACGAGCAGTACTTC.

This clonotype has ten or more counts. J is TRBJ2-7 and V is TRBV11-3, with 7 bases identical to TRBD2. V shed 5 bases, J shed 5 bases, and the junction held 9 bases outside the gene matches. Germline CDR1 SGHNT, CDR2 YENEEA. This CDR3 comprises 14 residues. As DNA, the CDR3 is TGTGCCAGCAGCCGCGGGAGAAGTTCGGACGAGCAGTACTTC. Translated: CASSRGRSSDEQYF.

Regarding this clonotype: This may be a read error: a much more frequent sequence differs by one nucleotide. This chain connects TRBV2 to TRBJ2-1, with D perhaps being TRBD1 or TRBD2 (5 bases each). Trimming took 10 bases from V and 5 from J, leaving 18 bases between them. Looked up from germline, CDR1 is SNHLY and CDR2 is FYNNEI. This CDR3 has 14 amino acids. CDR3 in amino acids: CATRGEWAHNEQFF. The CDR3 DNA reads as TGTGCCACCCGAGGGGAGTGGGCCCACAATGAGCAGTTCTTC.

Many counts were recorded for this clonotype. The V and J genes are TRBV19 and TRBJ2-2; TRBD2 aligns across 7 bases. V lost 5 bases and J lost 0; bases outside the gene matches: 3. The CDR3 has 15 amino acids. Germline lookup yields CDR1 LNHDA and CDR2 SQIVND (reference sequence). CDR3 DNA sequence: TGTGCCAGTAGTCCGCGGGGGACGAACACCGGGGAGCTGTTTTTT. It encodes CASSPRGTNTGELFF. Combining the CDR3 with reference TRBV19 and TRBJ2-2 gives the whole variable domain DGGITQSPKYLFRKEGQNVTLSCEQNLNHDAMYWYRQDPGQGLRLIYYSQIVNDFQKGDIAEGYSVSREKKESFPLTVTSAQKNPTAFYLCASSPRGTNTGELFFGEGSRLTVL.

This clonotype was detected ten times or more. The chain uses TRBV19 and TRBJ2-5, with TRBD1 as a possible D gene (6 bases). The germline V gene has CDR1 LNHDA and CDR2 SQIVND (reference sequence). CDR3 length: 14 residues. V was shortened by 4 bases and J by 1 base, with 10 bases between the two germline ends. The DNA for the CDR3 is TGTGCCAGTAGTAGAGCGGACAGCCAAGAGACCCAGTACTTC. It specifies CASSRADSQETQYF. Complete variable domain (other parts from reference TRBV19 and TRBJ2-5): DGGITQSPKYLFRKEGQNVTLSCEQNLNHDAMYWYRQDPGQGLRLIYYSQIVNDFQKGDIAEGYSVSREKKESFPLTVTSAQKNPTAFYLCASSRADSQETQYFGPGTRLLVL.

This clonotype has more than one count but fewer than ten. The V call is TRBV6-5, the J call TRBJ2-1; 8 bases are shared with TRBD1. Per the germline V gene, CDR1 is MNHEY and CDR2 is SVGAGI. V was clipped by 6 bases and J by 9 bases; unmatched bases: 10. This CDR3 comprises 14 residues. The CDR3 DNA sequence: TGTGCCAGCAGCCGACAGGGGCCCCTCGGTGAGCAGTTCTTC. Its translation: CASSRQGPLGEQFF.

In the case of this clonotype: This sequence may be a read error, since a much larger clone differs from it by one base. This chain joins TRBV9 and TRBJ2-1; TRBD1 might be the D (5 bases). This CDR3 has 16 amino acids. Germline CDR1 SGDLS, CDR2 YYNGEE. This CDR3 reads CASSVGDRGSYNERFF. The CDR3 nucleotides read TGTGCCAGCAGCGTAGGGGATAGGGGCTCCTACAATGAGCGGTTCTTC.

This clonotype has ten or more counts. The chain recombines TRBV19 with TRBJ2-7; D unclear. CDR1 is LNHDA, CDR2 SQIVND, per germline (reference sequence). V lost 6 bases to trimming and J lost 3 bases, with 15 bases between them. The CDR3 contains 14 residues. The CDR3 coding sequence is TGTGCCAGTAGCCCCTCTGGATTTGGCTACGAGCAGTACTTC. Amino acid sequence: CASSPSGFGYEQYF.

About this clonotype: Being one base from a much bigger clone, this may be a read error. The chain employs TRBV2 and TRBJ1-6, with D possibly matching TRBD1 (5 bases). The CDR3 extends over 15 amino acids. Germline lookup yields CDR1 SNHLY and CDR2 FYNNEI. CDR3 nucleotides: TGTGCCAGCAGTGCCGGGACGGAATATAGTTCACCCCTCCACTTT. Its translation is CASSAGTEYSSPLHF.

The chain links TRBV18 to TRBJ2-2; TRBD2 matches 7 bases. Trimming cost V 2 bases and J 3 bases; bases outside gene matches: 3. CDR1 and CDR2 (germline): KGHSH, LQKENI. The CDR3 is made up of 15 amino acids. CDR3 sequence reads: CASSPRLADTGELFF. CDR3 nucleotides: TGTGCCAGCTCACCAAGGCTAGCGGACACCGGGGAGCTGTTTTTT.

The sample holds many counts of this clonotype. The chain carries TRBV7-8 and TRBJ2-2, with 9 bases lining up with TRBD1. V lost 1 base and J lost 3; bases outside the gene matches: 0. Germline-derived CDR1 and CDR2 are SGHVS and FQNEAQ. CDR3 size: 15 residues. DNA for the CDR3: TGTGCCAGCAGCTTAGGGGACAGGGACACCGGGGAGCTGTTTTTT. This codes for CASSLGDRDTGELFF. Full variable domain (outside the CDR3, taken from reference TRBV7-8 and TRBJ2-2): GAGVSQSPRYKVAKRGQDVALRCDPISGHVSLFWYQQALGQGPEFLTYFQNEAQLDKSGLPSDRFFAERPEGSVSTLKIQRTQQEDSAVYLCASSLGDRDTGELFFGEGSRLTVL.

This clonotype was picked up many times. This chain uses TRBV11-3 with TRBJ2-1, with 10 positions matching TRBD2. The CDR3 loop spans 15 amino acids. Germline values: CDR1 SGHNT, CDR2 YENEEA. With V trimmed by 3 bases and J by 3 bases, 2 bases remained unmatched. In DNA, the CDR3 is TGTGCCAGCAGCTTGACTAGCGGGTACTACAATGAGCAGTTCTTC. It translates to CASSLTSGYYNEQFF.

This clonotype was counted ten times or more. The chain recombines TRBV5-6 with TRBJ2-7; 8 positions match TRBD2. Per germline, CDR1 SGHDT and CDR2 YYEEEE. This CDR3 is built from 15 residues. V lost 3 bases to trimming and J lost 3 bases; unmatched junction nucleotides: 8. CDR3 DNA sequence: TGTGCCAGCAGCTCGCGGGCTAGCGGGTACTACGAGCAGTACTTC. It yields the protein CASSSRASGYYEQYF.